A selection of T cell receptor beta chains follows, all from one sample in a study of cytomegalovirus exposure and HLA in healthy donors. Produced via immunoSEQ multiplex PCR; TCRdb's table is partial and in-frame only. The sample lists more than 300,000 clones, about nine tenths occurring once. The specimen sequenced was PBMCs. These receptors were obtained from a woman aged 18 to 35 in good health and CMV-seronegative. CDR3s leave out the opening cysteine and the closing phenylalanine or tryptophan. The order of the fields is J gene, V gene, clone size, CDR3 protein. Some rows mark clone size as missing; the rest say once, few, many or name a class of expanded clone.

TRBJ2-4,TRBV4-1,NA,ASSQGRAKQTIDIQY
TRBJ2-1,TRBV6-7,NA,ASSSSGSSYNEQF
TRBJ2-1,TRBV2,NA,ASRLLVQGVGEQF
TRBJ2-3,TRBV6-1,NA,ASMRGDTDTQY
TRBJ2-3,TRBV2,NA,ASSPGTGRADTQY
TRBJ2-6,TRBV27,NA,ATGEGTSLSGANVLT
TRBJ2-1,TRBV30,NA,AWSRGAAYNEQF
TRBJ2-3,TRBV7-9,NA,ASSLPSVDTQY
TRBJ2-7,TRBV6-5,once,ASTQGTGVAYEQY
TRBJ2-1,TRBV5-1,NA,ASSEAGSYNEQF
TRBJ2-2,TRBV5-1,NA,ASSFRTSTGELF
TRBJ1-2,TRBV6-1,NA,ASSGLIDRDYGYT
TRBJ2-3,TRBV25-1,NA,ASCLSGTDTQY
TRBJ2-1,TRBV29-1,NA,SVEGVRGSEQF
TRBJ2-7,TRBV9,NA,ASSPPGASGTYERY
TRBJ2-3,TRBV30,once,AWSGIDTQY
TRBJ2-7,TRBV5-4,NA,ASSLGPEGSRYEQY
TRBJ2-7,TRBV28,NA,ASSLTSEPSPV
TRBJ2-2,TRBV6-5,NA,ASSYEGQINTGELF
TRBJ1-5,TRBV18,NA,ASSAGEGSNQPQH
TRBJ1-3,TRBV30,NA,ALTGYSGNTIY
TRBJ1-2,TRBV7-2,NA,ASSLIGGQGYT
TRBJ2-7,TRBV30,NA,AWSVGPGTYEQY
TRBJ2-7,TRBV7-8,NA,ASSPDRAYEQY
TRBJ2-5,TRBV28,NA,ASSLPVDSQETQY
TRBJ2-3,TRBV28,NA,ASSPFGVGTDTQY
TRBJ2-3,TRBV11-2,few,ASSFRGDTDTQY
TRBJ1-2,TRBV9,NA,ASSPTTSRTGGYT
TRBJ1-3,TRBV5-1,NA,ASSLEGVSGNTIY
TRBJ2-3,TRBV30,NA,AWSVAWQGAFTDTQY
TRBJ1-2,TRBV5-1,NA,ASSLGGGRDGYT
TRBJ1-4,TRBV30,NA,AWRKSGITNEKLF
TRBJ2-7,TRBV28,NA,ASSFSGLAGALWY
TRBJ1-1,TRBV5-1,NA,ASSREYRDRTEAF
TRBJ2-5,TRBV7-9,NA,ASSVGGQGASQY
TRBJ2-1,TRBV4-1,NA,ASSLGLAGGIYEQF
TRBJ2-3,TRBV27,NA,ASSLGPTDTQY
TRBJ2-7,TRBV4-1,NA,ASSQARGLYEQY
TRBJ1-6,TRBV28,NA,ASSFGGLYNSPLH
TRBJ2-3,TRBV27,NA,ASSGINGGAADTQY
TRBJ2-3,TRBV6-4,once,ASSEIRTSTDTQY
TRBJ1-2,TRBV2,NA,ASSAFPGGPT
TRBJ1-1,TRBV5-6,few,ASSLERETTEAF
TRBJ1-3,TRBV7-9,NA,ASSSVRTEARNTIY
TRBJ2-1,TRBV5-1,NA,ASSLASGTEQF
TRBJ2-7,TRBV9,NA,ASSAFSGTTSYEQY
TRBJ2-7,TRBV28,NA,ASSKLTGTGVYEQY
TRBJ2-5,TRBV27,NA,ASSSGSTRSETQY
TRBJ1-6,TRBV5-1,NA,ASSDRQGSNSPLH
TRBJ1-4,TRBV2,NA,ASRGDSLNEKLF
TRBJ2-5,TRBV5-4,NA,ASSLEDRGFQETQY
TRBJ1-5,TRBV28,once,ASSWGDRNQPQH
TRBJ2-1,TRBV29-1,NA,SGNDRDNEQF